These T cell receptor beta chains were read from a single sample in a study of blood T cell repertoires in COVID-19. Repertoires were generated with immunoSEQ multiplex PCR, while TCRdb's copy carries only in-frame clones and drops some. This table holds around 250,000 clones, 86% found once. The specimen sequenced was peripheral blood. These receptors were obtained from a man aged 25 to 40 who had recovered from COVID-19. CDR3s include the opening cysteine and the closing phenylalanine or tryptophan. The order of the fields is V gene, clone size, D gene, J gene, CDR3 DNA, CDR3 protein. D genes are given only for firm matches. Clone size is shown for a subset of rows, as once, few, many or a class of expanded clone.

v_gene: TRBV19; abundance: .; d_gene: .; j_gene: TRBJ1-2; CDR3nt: TGTGCCAGTAGTACAACGGGAGACCTTAACTATGGCTACACCTTC; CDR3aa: CASSTTGDLNYGYTF
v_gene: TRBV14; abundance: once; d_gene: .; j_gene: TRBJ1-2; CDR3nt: TGTGCCAGCAGCCAAGAGTGGCGGGGGAACTATGGCTACACCTTC; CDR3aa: CASSQEWRGNYGYTF
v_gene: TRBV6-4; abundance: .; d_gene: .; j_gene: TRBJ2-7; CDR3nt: TGTGCCAGCAGTGACTCGGCGGGGTACGAGCAGTACTTC; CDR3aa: CASSDSAGYEQYF
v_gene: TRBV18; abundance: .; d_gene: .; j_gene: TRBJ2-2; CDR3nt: TGTGCCAGCTCACCTACGGTATTGGTCGCCGGGGAGCTGTTTTTT; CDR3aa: CASSPTVLVAGELFF
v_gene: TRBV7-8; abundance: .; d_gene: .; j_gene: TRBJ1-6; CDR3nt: TGTGCCAGCAGCTTAGGCTCGGGGGGAGGGACACCCCTCCACTTT; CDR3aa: CASSLGSGGGTPLHF
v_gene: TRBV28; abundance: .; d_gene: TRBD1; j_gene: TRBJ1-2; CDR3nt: TGTGCCAGCAGTCGACAGGGGGCGCGAGGCTACACCTTC; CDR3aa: CASSRQGARGYTF
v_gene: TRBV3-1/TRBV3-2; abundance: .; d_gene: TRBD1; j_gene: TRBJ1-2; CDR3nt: TGTGCCAGCATCTTGAATATTACAGGGGGAGGCCCAGCTAACTATGGCTACACCTTC; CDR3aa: CASILNITGGGPANYGYTF
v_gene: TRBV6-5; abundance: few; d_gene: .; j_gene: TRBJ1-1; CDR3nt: TGTGCCAGCAGTTACGCGGGCACTGAAGCTTTCTTT; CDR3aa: CASSYAGTEAFF
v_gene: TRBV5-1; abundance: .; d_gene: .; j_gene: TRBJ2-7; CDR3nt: TGCGCCAGCAGTTATCGACAGGGAGGTTCCTACGAGCAGTACTTC; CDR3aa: CASSYRQGGSYEQYF
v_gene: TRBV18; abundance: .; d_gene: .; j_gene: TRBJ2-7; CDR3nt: TGTGCCAGCTCACCACGGGAACAGGGCTACGAGCAGTACTTC; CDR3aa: CASSPREQGYEQYF
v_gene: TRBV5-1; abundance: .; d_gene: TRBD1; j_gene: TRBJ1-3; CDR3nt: TGCGCCAGCAGCTCGCAGGGGGCCGGAAACACCATATATTTT; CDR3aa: CASSSQGAGNTIYF
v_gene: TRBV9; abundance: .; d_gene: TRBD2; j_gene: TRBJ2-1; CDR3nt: TGTGCCAGCAGCGTAGCCGCCAGGACTAGCCTGTACAATGAGCAGTTCTTC; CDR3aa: CASSVAARTSLYNEQFF
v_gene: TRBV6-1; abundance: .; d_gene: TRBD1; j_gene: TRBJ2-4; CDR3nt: TGTGCCAGCAGTGAACTCCGATACTCGGGACAGGCTGGGCAGGAAAACATTCAGTACTTC; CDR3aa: CASSELRYSGQAGQENIQYF
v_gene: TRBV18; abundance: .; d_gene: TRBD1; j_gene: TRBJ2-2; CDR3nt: TGTGCCAGCTCACCCACAGGGGGTGCGAACACCGGGGAGCTGTTTTTT; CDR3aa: CASSPTGGANTGELFF
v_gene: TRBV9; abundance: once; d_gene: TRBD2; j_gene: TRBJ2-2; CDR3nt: TGTGCCAGCACTAGCGGGGTGCCCGGGGAGCTGTTTTTT; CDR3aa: CASTSGVPGELFF
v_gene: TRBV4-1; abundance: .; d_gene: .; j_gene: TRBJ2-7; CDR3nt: TGCGCCAGCAGCCAAGAAGCAGAATATCGGACAGTATCCTACGAGCAGTACTTC; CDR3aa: CASSQEAEYRTVSYEQYF
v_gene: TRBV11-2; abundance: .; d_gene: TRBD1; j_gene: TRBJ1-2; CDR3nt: TGTGCCAGCAAGCCCCCAGGGGGTGGCTACACCTTC; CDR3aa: CASKPPGGGYTF
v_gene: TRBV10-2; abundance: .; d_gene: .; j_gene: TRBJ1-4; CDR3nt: TGCGCCAGCAGCCAGACTAATGAAAAACTGTTTTTT; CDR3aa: CASSQTNEKLFF
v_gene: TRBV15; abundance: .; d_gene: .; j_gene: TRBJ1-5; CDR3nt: TGTGCCACCACAGGCGGGGAGCAGCCCCAGCATTTT; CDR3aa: CATTGGEQPQHF
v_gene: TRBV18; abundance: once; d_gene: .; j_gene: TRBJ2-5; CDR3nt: TGTGCCAGCACGGGGGACAGCCAAGAGACCCAGTACTTC; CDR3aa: CASTGDSQETQYF
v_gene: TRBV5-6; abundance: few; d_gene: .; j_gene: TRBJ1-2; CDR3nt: TGTGCCAGCAGCTTGGTCGGGAACGGCTACACCTTC; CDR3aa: CASSLVGNGYTF
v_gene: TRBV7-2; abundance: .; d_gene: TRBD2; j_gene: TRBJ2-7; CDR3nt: TGTGCCAGCAGCTTTTCTAGCGGGAGCTCCTACGAGCAGTACTTC; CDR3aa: CASSFSSGSSYEQYF
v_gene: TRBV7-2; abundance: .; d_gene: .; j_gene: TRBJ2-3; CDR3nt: TGTGCCAGCAGCTTACTTTCCGGGTCGTCGGATACGCAGTATTTT; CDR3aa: CASSLLSGSSDTQYF
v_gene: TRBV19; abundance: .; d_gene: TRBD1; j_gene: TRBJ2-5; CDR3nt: TGTGCCAGTACCCCACAGGGGGCCGAATGGGAGACCCAGTACTTC; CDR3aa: CASTPQGAEWETQYF
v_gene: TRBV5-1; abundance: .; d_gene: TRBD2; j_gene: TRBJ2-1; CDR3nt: TGCGCCAGCAGCTTGTCCCGGGGGGGCAGGTACAATGAGCAGTTCTTC; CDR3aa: CASSLSRGGRYNEQFF
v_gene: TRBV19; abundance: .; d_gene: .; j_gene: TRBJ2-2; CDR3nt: TGTGCCAGTAGTCTACGGGGGGCCTACACCGGGGAGCTGTTTTTT; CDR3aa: CASSLRGAYTGELFF
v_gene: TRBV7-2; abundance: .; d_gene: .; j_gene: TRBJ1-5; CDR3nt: TGTGCCAGCAGCTCGATCATAGATAGCAATCAGCCCCAGCATTTT; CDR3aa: CASSSIIDSNQPQHF
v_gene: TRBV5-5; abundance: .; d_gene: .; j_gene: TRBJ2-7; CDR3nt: TGTGCCAGCAGCTTACAGGGCACGGATGGTTCCTACGAGCAGTACTTC; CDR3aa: CASSLQGTDGSYEQYF
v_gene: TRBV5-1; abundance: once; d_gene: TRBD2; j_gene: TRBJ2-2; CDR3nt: TGCGCCAGCAGCTTGGTGGGACTAGCGGGGGGCTCCTACACCGGGGAGCTGTTTTTT; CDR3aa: CASSLVGLAGGSYTGELFF
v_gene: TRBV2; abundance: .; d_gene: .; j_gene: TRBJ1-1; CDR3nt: TGTGCCAGGGCATGGGACTACTATAACACTGAAGCTTTCTTT; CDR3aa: CARAWDYYNTEAFF
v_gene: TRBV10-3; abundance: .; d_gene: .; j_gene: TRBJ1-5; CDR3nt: TGTGCCATCAGTGTAGGGGTAGCGGGTCAGCCCCAGCATTTT; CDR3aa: CAISVGVAGQPQHF
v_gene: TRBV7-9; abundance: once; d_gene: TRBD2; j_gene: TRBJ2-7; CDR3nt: TGTGCCAGCAGCTTAGCCGGAGGGAGGGCCTCCTACGAGCAGTACTTC; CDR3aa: CASSLAGGRASYEQYF
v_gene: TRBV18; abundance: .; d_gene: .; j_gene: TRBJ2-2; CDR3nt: TGTGCCAGCTCACCAAGGAGACAGTCGAACACCGGGGAGCTGTTTTTT; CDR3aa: CASSPRRQSNTGELFF
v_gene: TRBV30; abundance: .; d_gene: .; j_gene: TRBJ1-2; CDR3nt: TGTGCCTGGAGTGTAAGTCGGTGTTGGGAGGGGTCCTCTCCCCTAGGCTACACCTTC; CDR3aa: CAWSVSRCWEGSSPLGYTF
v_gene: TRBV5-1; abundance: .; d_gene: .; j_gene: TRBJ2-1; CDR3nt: TGCGCCAGCAGCTTGGCTGGCAGGATTGGGGAGTCCTACAATGAGCAGTTCTTC; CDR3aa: CASSLAGRIGESYNEQFF
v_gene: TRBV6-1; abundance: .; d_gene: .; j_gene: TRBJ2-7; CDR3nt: TGTGCCAGCAGTGAAGCCGGGGAGCTAAACTTC; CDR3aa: CASSEAGELNF
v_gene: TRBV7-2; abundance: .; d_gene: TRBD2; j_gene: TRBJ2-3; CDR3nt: TGTGCCAGCAGCTTAGGCGGACTAGCGGGGGCCCAAGATACGCAGTATTTT; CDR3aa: CASSLGGLAGAQDTQYF
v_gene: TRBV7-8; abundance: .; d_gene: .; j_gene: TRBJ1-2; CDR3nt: TGTGCCAGCAGCTCCTCTACAGCGGACAGCTATGGCTACACCTTC; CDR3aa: CASSSSTADSYGYTF
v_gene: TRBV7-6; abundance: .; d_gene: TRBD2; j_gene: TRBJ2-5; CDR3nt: TGTGCCAGCAGCTTCACGGGGGGGCCAGCAGAGACCCAGTACTTC; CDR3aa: CASSFTGGPAETQYF
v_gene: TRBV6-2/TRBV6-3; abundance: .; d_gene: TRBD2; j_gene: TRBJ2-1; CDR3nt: TGTGCCAGCAGTCCGAAAGCGGGGTCCTACAATGAGCAGTTCTTC; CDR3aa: CASSPKAGSYNEQFF
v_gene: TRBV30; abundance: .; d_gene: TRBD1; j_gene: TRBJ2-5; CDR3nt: TGTGCCTGGGGGGGGACAGGGGTTTTGTCCCAGTACTTC; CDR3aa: CAWGGTGVLSQYF
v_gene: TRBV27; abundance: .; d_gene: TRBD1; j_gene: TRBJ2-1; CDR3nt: TGTGCCAGCAGTTTGAATGGGGGACAGGGCTCTCCCTACAATGAGCAGTTCTTC; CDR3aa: CASSLNGGQGSPYNEQFF
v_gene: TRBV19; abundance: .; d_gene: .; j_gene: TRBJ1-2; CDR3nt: TGTGCCAGTACCACTTTCCCAGGGTCGGTTGGCTACACCTTC; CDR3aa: CASTTFPGSVGYTF
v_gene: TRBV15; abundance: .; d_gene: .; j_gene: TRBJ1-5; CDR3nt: TGTGCCACCAGCAGAGATTTTGGGAGGTTGAGGAGCAATCAGCCCCAGCATTTT; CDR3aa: CATSRDFGRLRSNQPQHF
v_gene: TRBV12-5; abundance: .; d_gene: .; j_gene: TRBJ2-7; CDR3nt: TGTGCTAGTGGTTTCGGGGTTCGTCTCTACGAGCAGTACTTC; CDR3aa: CASGFGVRLYEQYF
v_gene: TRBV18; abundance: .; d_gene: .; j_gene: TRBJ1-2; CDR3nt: TGTGCCAGCTCCGAGGGTCAGATAGATGGCTACACCTTC; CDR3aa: CASSEGQIDGYTF
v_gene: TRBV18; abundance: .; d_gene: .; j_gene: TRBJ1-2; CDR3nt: TGTGCCAGCTCGCCGCTTAGGGGCCACCTTAACTATGGCTACACCTTC; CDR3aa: CASSPLRGHLNYGYTF
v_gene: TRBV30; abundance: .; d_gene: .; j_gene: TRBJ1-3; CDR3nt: TGTGCCTGGAGTGCCCGACTCATCGGCTTTGGAAACACCATATATTTT; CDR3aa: CAWSARLIGFGNTIYF
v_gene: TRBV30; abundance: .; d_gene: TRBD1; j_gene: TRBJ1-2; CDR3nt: TGTGCCTGGAGTGCAGGGGGCTATGGCTACACCTTC; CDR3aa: CAWSAGGYGYTF